Listed here is a single T cell receptor beta chain. Germline CDR1 LGHDT, CDR2 YNNKEL (reference sequence). The CDR3 runs to 13 residues. The V gene end was trimmed by 4 bases and the J gene end by 5 bases; junction bases not matched to a gene: 4. The sample belongs to a study of blood T cell repertoires in COVID-19. Study context: From T cells, B-cell-depleted T cells, or PBMCs came the material, which was cDNA or gDNA.

In the authors' workflow: Amplified reference gene primers provided the basis for estimating nucleated cell counts. Clones were sequenced by immunoSEQ multiplex PCR, and TCRdb holds only the in-frame ones, with some missing. V, J and clone size reflect that table, while D and trimming were determined from the DNA. The data show under 300,000 clones, around 87% seen once. The sequencing input was peripheral blood. The TCR comes from a woman aged 55-69 years with COVID-19, enrolled during active disease. The chain links TRBV3-1 (or the pseudogene TRBV3-2) to TRBJ1-2; TRBD1 matches at 7 bases. Here the CDR3 DNA reads TGTGCCAGCAGCCGACAGGGCTTTTATGGCTACACCTTC. Amino acid sequence: CASSRQGFYGYTF.